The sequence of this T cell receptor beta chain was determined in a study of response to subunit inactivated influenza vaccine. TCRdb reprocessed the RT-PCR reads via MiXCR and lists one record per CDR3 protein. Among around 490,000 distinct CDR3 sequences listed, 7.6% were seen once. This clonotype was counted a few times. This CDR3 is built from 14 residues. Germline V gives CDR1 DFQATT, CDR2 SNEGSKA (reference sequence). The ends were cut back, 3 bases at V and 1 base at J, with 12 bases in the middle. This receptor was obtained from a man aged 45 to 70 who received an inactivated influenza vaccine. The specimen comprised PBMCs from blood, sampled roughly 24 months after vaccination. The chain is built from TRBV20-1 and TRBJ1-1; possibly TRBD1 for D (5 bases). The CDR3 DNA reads TGCAGTGCTAGCGTCCGGGGGGGGAACACTGAAGCTTTCTTT. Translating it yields CSASVRGGNTEAFF.